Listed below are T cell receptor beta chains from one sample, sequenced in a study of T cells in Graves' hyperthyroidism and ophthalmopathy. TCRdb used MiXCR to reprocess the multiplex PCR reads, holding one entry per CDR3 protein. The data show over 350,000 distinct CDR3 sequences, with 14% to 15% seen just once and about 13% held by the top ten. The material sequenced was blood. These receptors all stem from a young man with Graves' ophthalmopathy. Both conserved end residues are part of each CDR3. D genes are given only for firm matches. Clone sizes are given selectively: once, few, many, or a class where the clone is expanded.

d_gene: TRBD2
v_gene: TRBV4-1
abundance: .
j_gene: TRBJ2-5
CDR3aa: CASSTVAGGEETQYF
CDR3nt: TGCGCCAGCAGCACTGTAGCGGGGGGGGAAGAGACCCAGTACTTC

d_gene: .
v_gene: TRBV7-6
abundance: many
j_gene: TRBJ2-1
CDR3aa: CASSTPQGAYNEQFF
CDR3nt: TGTGCCAGCAGCACCCCCCAGGGAGCCTACAATGAGCAGTTCTTC

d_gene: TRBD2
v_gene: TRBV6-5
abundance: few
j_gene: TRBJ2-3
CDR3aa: CASSYNSGGAGDTQYF
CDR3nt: TGTGCCAGCAGTTACAATAGCGGGGGGGCCGGAGATACGCAGTATTTT

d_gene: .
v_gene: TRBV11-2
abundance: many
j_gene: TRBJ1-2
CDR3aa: CASSFRQYGYTF
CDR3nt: TGTGCCAGCAGCTTTCGGCAGTATGGCTACACCTTC

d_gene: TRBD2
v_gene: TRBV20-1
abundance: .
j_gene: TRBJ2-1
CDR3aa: CSASPGVAGALPNEQFF
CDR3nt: TGCAGTGCTAGCCCCGGGGTAGCGGGAGCACTCCCCAATGAGCAGTTCTTC

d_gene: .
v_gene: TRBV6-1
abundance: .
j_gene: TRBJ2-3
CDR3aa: CASSSPPRTSDTQYF
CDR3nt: TGTGCCAGCAGCTCCCCCCCCCGCACATCAGATACGCAGTATTTT

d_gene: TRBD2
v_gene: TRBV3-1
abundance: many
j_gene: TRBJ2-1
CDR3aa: CASSHTAGGSYNEQFF
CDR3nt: TGTGCCAGCAGCCATACGGCGGGAGGCTCCTACAATGAGCAGTTCTTC

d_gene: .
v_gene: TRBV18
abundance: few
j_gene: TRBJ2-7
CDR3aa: CASSAGSSSYNEQYF
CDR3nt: TGTGCCAGCTCAGCCGGTTCCTCCTCCTACAATGAGCAGTACTTC

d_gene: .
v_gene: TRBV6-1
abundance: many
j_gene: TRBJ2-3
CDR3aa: CASRPLGSTDTQYF
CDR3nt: TGTGCCAGCAGGCCTCTAGGGAGCACAGATACGCAGTATTTT

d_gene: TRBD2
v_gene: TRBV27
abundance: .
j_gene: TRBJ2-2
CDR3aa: CATSASGGAANTGELFF
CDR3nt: TGTGCCACCAGTGCCAGCGGGGGAGCCGCGAACACCGGGGAGCTGTTTTTT

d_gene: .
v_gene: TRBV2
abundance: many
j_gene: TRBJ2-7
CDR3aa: CASSDSSDEQYF
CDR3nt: TGTGCCAGCAGTGATTCCTCTGACGAGCAGTACTTC

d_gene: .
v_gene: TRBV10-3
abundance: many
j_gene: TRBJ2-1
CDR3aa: CAIVAEGRNEQFF
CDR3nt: TGTGCCATCGTGGCGGAGGGAAGGAATGAGCAGTTCTTC

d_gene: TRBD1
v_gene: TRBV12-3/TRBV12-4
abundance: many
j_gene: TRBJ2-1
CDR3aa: CASSPGTGMQNEQFF
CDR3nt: TGTGCCAGCAGTCCCGGGACAGGGATGCAGAATGAGCAGTTCTTC

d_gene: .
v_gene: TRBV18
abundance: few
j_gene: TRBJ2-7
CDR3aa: CASSRLSGLVYEQYF
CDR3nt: TGTGCCAGCTCACGCCTAAGCGGGTTGGTCTACGAGCAGTACTTC

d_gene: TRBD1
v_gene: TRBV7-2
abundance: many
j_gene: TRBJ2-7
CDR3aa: CASSLEQGAEQYF
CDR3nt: TGTGCCAGCAGCTTAGAACAGGGGGCCGAGCAGTACTTC

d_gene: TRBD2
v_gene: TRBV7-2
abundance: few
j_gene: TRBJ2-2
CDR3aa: CASSLFGASGDTPGELFF
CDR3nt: TGTGCCAGCAGCTTATTCGGGGCTAGCGGGGATACACCGGGGGAGCTGTTTTTT

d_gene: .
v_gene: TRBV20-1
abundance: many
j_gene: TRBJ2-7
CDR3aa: CSANRELYEQYF
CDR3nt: TGCAGTGCTAACAGGGAGCTGTACGAGCAGTACTTC

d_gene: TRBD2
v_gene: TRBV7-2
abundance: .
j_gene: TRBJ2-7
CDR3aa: CASTGLAGASEQYF
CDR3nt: TGTGCCAGTACCGGACTAGCGGGAGCTTCCGAGCAGTACTTC

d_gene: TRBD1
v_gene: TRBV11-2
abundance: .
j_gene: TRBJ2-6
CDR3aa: CASSLFRGTSGANVLTF
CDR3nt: TGTGCCAGCAGCTTGTTCAGGGGGACATCTGGGGCCAACGTCCTGACTTTC

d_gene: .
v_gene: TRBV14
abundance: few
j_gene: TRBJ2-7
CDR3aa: CASSQSGKTASTEGYEQYF
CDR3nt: TGTGCCAGCAGCCAAAGTGGTAAAACAGCCTCCACCGAAGGCTACGAGCAGTACTTC

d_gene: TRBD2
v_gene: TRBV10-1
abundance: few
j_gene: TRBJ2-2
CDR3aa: CASSEPGTSDGELFF
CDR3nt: TGCGCCAGCAGTGAGCCCGGGACTAGCGACGGGGAGCTGTTTTTT

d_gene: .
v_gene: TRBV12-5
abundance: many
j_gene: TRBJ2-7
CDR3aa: CASGLVRFTGIIEQYF
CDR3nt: TGTGCTAGTGGTTTGGTAAGATTTACAGGGATCATCGAGCAGTACTTC

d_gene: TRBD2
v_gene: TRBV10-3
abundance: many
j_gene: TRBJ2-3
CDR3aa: CAISESGTSGTDTQYF
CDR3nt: TGTGCCATCAGTGAGTCGGGGACTAGCGGCACAGATACGCAGTATTTT

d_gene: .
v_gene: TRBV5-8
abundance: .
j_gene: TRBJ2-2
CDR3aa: CASSSSPNTGELFF
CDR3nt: TGTGCCAGCAGCTCTAGCCCGAACACCGGGGAGCTGTTTTTT

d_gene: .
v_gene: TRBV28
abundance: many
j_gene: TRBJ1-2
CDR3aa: CASSSDNVHGYTF
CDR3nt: TGTGCCAGCAGTTCTGACAACGTTCATGGCTACACCTTC

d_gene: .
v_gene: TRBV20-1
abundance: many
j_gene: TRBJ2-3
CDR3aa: CSARSFADTQYF
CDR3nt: TGCAGTGCTAGAAGCTTTGCCGATACGCAGTATTTT

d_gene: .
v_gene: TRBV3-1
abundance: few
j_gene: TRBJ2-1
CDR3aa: CASSDRSGAYNEQFF
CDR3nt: TGTGCCAGCAGTGACCGTAGCGGAGCCTACAATGAGCAGTTCTTC

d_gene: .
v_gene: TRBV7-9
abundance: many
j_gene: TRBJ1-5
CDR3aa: CASSFPGGTDQPQHF
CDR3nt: TGTGCCAGCAGCTTTCCGGGGGGGACGGATCAGCCCCAGCATTTT

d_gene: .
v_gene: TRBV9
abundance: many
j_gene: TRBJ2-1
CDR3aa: CASSVEGGSYNEQFF
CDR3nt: TGTGCCAGCAGCGTAGAGGGGGGCTCCTACAATGAGCAGTTCTTC

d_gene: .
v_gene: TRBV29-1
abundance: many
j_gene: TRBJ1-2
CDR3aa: CSVRTESNYGYTF
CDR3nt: TGCAGCGTGAGGACAGAGTCTAACTATGGCTACACCTTC

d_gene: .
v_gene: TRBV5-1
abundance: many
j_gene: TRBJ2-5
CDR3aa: CASSLGGSSEETQYF
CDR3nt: TGCGCCAGCAGCTTGGGAGGGTCTAGCGAGGAGACCCAGTACTTC

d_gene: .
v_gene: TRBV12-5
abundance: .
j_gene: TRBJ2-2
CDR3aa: CASGLVLGGGRNTGELFF
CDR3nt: TGTGCTAGTGGTTTGGTACTTGGGGGTGGGAGGAACACCGGGGAGCTGTTTTTT

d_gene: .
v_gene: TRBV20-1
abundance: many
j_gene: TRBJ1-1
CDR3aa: CSARPNGNTEAFF
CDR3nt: TGCAGTGCTAGACCGAACGGGAACACTGAAGCTTTCTTT

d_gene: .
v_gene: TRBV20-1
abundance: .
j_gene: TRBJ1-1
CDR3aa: CSAGRVNTEAFF
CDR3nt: TGCAGTGCCGGACGGGTGAACACTGAAGCTTTCTTT

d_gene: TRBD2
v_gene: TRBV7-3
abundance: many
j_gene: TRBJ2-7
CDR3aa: CASSPGTSVNEQYF
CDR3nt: TGTGCCAGCAGCCCTGGGACTAGCGTCAACGAGCAGTACTTC

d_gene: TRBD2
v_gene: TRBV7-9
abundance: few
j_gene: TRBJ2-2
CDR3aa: CASSLEAAGGPTGELFF
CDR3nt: TGTGCCAGCAGCTTAGAGGCAGCGGGAGGCCCCACCGGGGAGCTGTTTTTT

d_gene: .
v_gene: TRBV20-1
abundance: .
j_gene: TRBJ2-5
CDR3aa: CSARDPLLTQYF
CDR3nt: TGCAGTGCTAGAGATCCCCTTTTGACCCAGTACTTC

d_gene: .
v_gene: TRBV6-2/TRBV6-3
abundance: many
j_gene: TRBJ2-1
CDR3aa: CASSYPEYEQFF
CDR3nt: TGTGCCAGCAGTTACCCGGAGTATGAGCAGTTCTTC

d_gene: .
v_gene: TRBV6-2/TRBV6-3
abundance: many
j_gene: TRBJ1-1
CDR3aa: CASSSPGVPRGTEAFF
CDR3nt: TGTGCCAGCAGTTCCCCAGGGGTCCCCAGAGGAACTGAAGCTTTCTTT

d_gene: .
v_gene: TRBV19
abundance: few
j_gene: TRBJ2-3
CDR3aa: CASSITDGLDSDTQYF
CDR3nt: TGTGCCAGTAGTATCACCGATGGACTGGACTCAGATACGCAGTATTTT

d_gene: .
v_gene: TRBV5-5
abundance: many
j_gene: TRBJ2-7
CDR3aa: CASSRPGGFGQYF
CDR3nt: TGTGCCAGCAGCCGGCCCGGGGGCTTTGGGCAGTACTTC

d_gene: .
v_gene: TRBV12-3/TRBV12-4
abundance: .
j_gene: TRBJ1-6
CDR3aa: CASSLAPGHNSPLHF
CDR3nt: TGTGCCAGCAGTTTAGCCCCGGGGCATAATTCACCCCTCCACTTT

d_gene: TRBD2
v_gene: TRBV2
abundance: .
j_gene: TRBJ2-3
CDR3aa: CASTPGLADTDTQYF
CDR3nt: TGTGCCAGCACCCCGGGACTAGCGGACACAGATACGCAGTATTTT

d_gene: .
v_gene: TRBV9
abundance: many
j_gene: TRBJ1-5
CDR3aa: CASSVGADQPQHF
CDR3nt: TGTGCCAGCAGCGTGGGCGCTGATCAGCCCCAGCATTTT